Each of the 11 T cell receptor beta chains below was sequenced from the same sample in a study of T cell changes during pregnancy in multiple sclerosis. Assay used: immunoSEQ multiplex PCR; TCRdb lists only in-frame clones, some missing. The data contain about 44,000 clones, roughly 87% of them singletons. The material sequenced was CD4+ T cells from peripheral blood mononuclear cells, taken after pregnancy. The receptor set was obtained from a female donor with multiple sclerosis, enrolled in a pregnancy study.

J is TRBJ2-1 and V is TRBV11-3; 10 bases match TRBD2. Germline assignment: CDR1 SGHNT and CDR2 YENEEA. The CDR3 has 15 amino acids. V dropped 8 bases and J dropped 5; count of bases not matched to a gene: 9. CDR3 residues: CASSPGLAFNNEQFF. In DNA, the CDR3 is TGTGCCAGCTCCCCGGGACTAGCGTTTAACAATGAGCAGTTCTTC.

Here the CDR3 reads CASSSPRAGGLHEQYF. The CDR3 nucleotides read TGTGCCAGCAGCTCCCCGAGAGCGGGGGGTCTCCACGAGCAGTACTTC. The rearrangement joins TRBV21-1 to TRBJ2-7; the table assigns TRBD2, which was not confirmed against the DNA. TRBV21-1 is designated a pseudogene. The CDR3 contains 16 residues.

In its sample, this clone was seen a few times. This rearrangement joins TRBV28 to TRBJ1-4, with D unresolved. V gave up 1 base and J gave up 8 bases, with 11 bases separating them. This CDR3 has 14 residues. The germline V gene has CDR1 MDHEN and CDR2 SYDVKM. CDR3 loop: CASSLSTATEKLFF. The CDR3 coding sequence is TGTGCCAGCAGTTTATCAACAGCCACCGAAAAACTGTTTTTT.

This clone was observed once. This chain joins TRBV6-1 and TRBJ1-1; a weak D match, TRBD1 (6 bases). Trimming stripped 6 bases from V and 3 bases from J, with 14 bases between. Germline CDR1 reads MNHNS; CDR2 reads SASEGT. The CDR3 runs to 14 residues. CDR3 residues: CASSPTGLYTEAFF. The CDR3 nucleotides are TGTGCCAGCAGCCCGACAGGCTTGTACACTGAAGCTTTCTTT.

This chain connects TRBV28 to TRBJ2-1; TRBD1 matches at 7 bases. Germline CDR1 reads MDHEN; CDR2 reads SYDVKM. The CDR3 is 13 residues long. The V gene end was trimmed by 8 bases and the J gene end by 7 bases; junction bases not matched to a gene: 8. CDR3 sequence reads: CASSRGLGNEQFF. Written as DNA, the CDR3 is TGTGCCAGCTCTAGGGGGCTGGGGAATGAGCAGTTCTTC.

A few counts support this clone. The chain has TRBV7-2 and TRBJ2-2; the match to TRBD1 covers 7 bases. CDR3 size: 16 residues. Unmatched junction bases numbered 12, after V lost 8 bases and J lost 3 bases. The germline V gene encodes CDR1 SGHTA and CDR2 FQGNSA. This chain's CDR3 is CASERVQGQDTGELFF. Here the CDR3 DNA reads TGTGCCAGCGAACGGGTACAGGGGCAGGACACCGGGGAGCTGTTTTTT.

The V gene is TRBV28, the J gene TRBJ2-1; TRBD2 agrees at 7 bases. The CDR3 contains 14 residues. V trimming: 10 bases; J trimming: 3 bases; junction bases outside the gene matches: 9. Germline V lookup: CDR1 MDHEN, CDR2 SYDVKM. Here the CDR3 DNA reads TGTGCCACCAAGACTAGCAGGAACTACAATGAGCAGTTCTTC. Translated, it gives CATKTSRNYNEQFF. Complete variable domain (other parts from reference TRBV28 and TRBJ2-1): DVKVTQSSRYLVKRTGEKVFLECVQDMDHENMFWYRQDPGLGLRLIYFSYDVKMKEKGDIPEGYSVSREKKERFSLILESASTNQTSMYLCATKTSRNYNEQFFGPGTRLTVL.

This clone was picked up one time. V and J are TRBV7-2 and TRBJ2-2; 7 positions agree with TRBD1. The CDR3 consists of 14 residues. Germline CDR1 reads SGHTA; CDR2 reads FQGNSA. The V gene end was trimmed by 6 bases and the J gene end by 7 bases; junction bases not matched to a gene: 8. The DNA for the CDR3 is TGTGCCAGCAGTCGGACAGGCTTATACGGGGAGCTGTTTTTT. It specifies CASSRTGLYGELFF.

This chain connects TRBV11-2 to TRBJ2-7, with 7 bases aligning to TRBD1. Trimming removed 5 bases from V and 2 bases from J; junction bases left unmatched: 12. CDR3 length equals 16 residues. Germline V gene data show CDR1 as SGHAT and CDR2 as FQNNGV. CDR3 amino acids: CASSPEGGKSTYEQYF. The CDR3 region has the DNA TGTGCCAGCAGCCCGGAAGGGGGCAAATCCACCTACGAGCAGTACTTC.

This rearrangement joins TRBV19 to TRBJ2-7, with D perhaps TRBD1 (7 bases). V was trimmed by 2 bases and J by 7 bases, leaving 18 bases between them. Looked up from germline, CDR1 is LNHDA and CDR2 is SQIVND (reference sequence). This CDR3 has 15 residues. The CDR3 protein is CASSIQGGEVDEQYF. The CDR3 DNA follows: TGTGCCAGTAGTATACAGGGGGGCGAGGTGGATGAGCAGTACTTC.

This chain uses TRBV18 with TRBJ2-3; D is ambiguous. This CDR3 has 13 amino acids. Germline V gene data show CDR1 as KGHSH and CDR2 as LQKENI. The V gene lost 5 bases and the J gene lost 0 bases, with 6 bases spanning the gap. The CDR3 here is CASSITSTDTQYF. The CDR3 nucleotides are TGTGCCAGCTCAATCACTAGCACAGATACGCAGTATTTT.